These 31 T cell receptor beta chains were all obtained from the same sample, sequenced in a study of cytomegalovirus exposure and HLA in healthy donors. PCR involved 60 Vbeta and 13 Jbeta primers. Profiling relied on immunoSEQ multiplex PCR, and the TCRdb table lists in-frame clones only, not all of them. Among 150,000 to 180,000 clones listed, about 68% were seen once. The sample taken for sequencing was PBMCs. Source of these receptors: a man younger than 35 in good health and CMV-seronegative.

The chain links TRBV27 to TRBJ2-1; TRBD2 matches 12 bases. The CDR3 has 16 amino acids. The germline V gene encodes CDR1 MNHEY and CDR2 SMNVEV (reference sequence). V lost 6 bases and J lost 6; bases outside the gene matches: 9. CDR3 in amino acids: CASSALSSGRANEQFF. The CDR3 DNA reads TGTGCCAGCAGCGCCCTCTCTAGCGGGAGGGCCAATGAGCAGTTCTTC.

This chain links TRBV7-6 with TRBJ2-1; 9 positions agree with TRBD2. Germline CDR1 is SGHVS and CDR2 is FNYEAQ. This CDR3 is 16 amino acids long. With 5 bases clipped from V and 5 bases from J, the junction kept 10 bases outside the gene matches. CDR3 in amino acids: CASSPGWASGNNEQFF. The CDR3 bases are TGTGCCAGCAGCCCCGGGTGGGCTAGCGGGAACAATGAGCAGTTCTTC.

This clone appeared a single time. J is TRBJ1-3 and V is TRBV5-1, with D unclear. V was shortened by 0 bases and J by 4 bases, with 8 bases between the two germline ends. CDR1 SGHRS and CDR2 YFSETQ come from the germline V gene. This CDR3 region has 14 residues. The CDR3 sequence is CASSLGREGNTIYF. Written as DNA, the CDR3 is TGCGCCAGCAGCTTGGGTCGTGAGGGAAACACCATATATTTT.

This chain uses TRBV14 with TRBJ1-1; D is ambiguous. The germline V and J ends were trimmed by 2 bases and 3 bases, with 19 bases remaining between them. Germline V lookup: CDR1 SGHDN, CDR2 FVKESK. This CDR3 has 17 residues. CDR3 in amino acids: CASSQRSPFTPYTEAFF. In DNA, the CDR3 is TGTGCCAGCAGCCAACGAAGCCCGTTTACCCCCTACACTGAAGCTTTCTTT.

The J gene is TRBJ2-1, the V gene TRBV29-1; 13 bases are a match to TRBD2. CDR3 length: 18 amino acids. Germline V gene lookup returns CDR1 SQVTM and CDR2 ANQGSEA. V lost 8 bases to trimming and J lost 0 bases; unmatched junction nucleotides: 13. The CDR3 coding sequence is TGCAGCACTCCTCCCGGGACTAGCGGGGCCCCCTCCTACAATGAGCAGTTCTTC. Translation: CSTPPGTSGAPSYNEQFF.

The CDR3 DNA reads as TGTGCCAGCAGCCCTCAGGGGTACACCTACAATGAGCAGTTCTTC. Residues: CASSPQGYTYNEQFF. This sequence joins TRBV9 and TRBJ2-1, with D maybe TRBD1 (6 bases). Trimming shortened V by 4 bases and J by 2 bases, and 13 bases separated the two germline ends. The CDR3 covers 15 residues. Germline CDR1 reads SGDLS; CDR2 reads YYNGEE.

The genes are TRBV10-3 and TRBJ1-2, with D uncertain. The germline gives CDR1 ENHRY, CDR2 SYGVKD. V was trimmed by 6 bases and J by 5 bases, leaving 34 bases between them. The CDR3 is 20 amino acids. The CDR3 DNA reads TGTGCCATCAGCGCTACCGAGGGTGGGAAGAGGCAGCCAGGAGCATATGGCTACACCTTC. Its translation: CAISATEGGKRQPGAYGYTF.

The DNA for the CDR3 is TGCGCCAGCAGGATTACAGGGGGCCACTATGGCTACACCTTC. Translation gives CASRITGGHYGYTF. V usage is TRBV10-2 and J usage is TRBJ1-2; 9 nucleotides line up with TRBD1. Germline V lookup: CDR1 WSHSY, CDR2 SAAADI. Unmatched junction bases numbered 5, after V lost 6 bases and J lost 3 bases. The CDR3 covers 14 residues.

DNA for the CDR3: TGTGCCAGTTCCCACCGGGACTACTTACAAGAGACCCAGTACTTC. Translated, it gives CASSHRDYLQETQYF. The V gene is TRBV6-6, the J gene TRBJ2-5; 7 bases align to TRBD2. V dropped 9 bases and J dropped 2; count of bases not matched to a gene: 12. The CDR3 contains 15 residues. Per germline, CDR1 MNHNY and CDR2 SVGAGI (reference sequence).

The chain joins TRBV5-1 to TRBJ2-3; 7 bases are a match to TRBD2. V shed 0 bases and J 3 bases; nucleotides not matched to a gene: 7. Looked up from germline, CDR1 is SGHRS and CDR2 is YFSETQ. This CDR3 is 16 amino acids long. Here the CDR3 DNA reads TGCGCCAGCAGCTTGGAGGTGGGAGGGCCGACAGATACGCAGTATTTT. Encoded protein: CASSLEVGGPTDTQYF.

This clone was found a few times. Other DNA variants within this sample encode the same CDR3. V usage is TRBV5-1 and J usage is TRBJ1-5, with D perhaps TRBD1 (5 bases). Germline V gene data show CDR1 as SGHRS and CDR2 as YFSETQ. Trimming took off 1 base at V and 5 bases at J, with 10 bases between the two ends. This CDR3 has 14 amino acids. CDR3 protein: CASSLQGIYQPQHF. CDR3 nucleotide sequence: TGCGCCAGCAGCTTGCAGGGAATTTATCAGCCCCAGCATTTT.

V usage is TRBV4-1 and J usage is TRBJ1-2; 7 nucleotides align to TRBD1. Germline assignment: CDR1 MGHRA and CDR2 YSYEKL. After removal of 3 bases from V and 8 bases from J, the junction contained 15 bases not matched to a gene. The CDR3 spans 16 residues. The CDR3 loop reads CASSHPGQRKTQGYTF. CDR3 bases: TGCGCCAGCAGCCACCCGGGACAGAGGAAAACTCAGGGCTACACCTTC.

The chain employs TRBV5-6 and TRBJ1-3; D is unresolved. The CDR3 consists of 10 residues. The germline CDR1 and CDR2 sequences are SGHDT and YYEEEE. V lost 7 bases to trimming and J lost 7 bases, with 6 bases between them. Here the CDR3 reads CASFSNTIYF. CDR3 bases: TGTGCCAGCTTCTCCAACACCATATATTTT.

The V and J genes are TRBV6-5 and TRBJ2-7, with 8 nucleotides matching TRBD1. The germline V gene has CDR1 MNHEY and CDR2 SVGAGI. This CDR3 contains 13 residues. The J segment lost 4 bases and the V segment lost 5 bases, leaving 4 bases of the junction unmatched. The CDR3 here is CASSQGALYEQYF. For the CDR3, the DNA is TGTGCCAGCAGTCAGGGGGCCCTTTACGAGCAGTACTTC.

V and J are TRBV6-5 and TRBJ2-5; D perhaps matches TRBD2 (5 bases). The CDR3 is made up of 13 amino acids. V gave up 6 bases and J gave up 3 bases, with 11 bases separating them. CDR1 is MNHEY and CDR2 is SVGAGI in the germline V gene. The CDR3 is CASRTLLEETQYF. CDR3 in DNA: TGTGCCAGCAGGACTTTACTAGAAGAGACCCAGTACTTC.

This chain joins TRBV5-6 and TRBJ2-7; D gene uncertain. V dropped 0 bases and J dropped 3 bases, with 10 bases sitting between them. CDR3 size: 14 residues. The germline gives CDR1 SGHDT, CDR2 YYEEEE. CDR3 amino acids: CASSLAERGYEQYF. The CDR3 DNA reads as TGTGCCAGCAGCTTGGCAGAGCGTGGCTACGAGCAGTACTTC.

The J gene is TRBJ2-1, the V gene TRBV2; TRBD1 matches at 9 bases. The CDR3 loop spans 12 amino acids. The V and J ends lost 7 bases and 7 bases, in that order; junction bases with no gene match: 2. Germline V gene sequence: CDR1 SNHLY, CDR2 FYNNEI. The DNA for the CDR3 is TGTGCCAGCAACAGGGGGCAGAATGAGCAGTTCTTC. Protein sequence: CASNRGQNEQFF.

The chain recombines TRBV10-1 with TRBJ2-1, with D hard to call. This CDR3 is 12 amino acids long. Between the trimmed V and J ends, which lost 3 bases and 5 bases, there was a span of 5 bases. CDR1 is WNHNN, CDR2 SYGVQD, per germline (reference sequence). As DNA, the CDR3 is TGCGCCAGCAGTGACCCTGACAATGAGCAGTTCTTC. Translating gives CASSDPDNEQFF.

The chain employs TRBV7-9 and TRBJ1-2, with D possibly being TRBD1 (6 bases). The CDR3 contains 13 residues. The V end lost 5 bases, the J end lost 5 bases, and 12 bases lay between the germline ends. Germline V gives CDR1 SEHNR, CDR2 FQNEAQ (reference sequence). Here the CDR3 reads CASSLPQGYGYTF. The CDR3 DNA follows: TGTGCCAGCAGCCTACCCCAGGGGTATGGCTACACCTTC. Full variable domain (remainder filled in from reference TRBV7-9 and TRBJ1-2): DTGVSQNPRHKITKRGQNVTFRCDPISEHNRLYWYRQTLGQGPEFLTYFQNEAQLEKSRLLSDRFSAERPKGSFSTLEIQRTEQGDSAMYLCASSLPQGYGYTFGSGTRLTVV.

The chain couples TRBV27 to TRBJ1-2; 8 nucleotides align to TRBD1. The CDR3 covers 16 residues. Germline CDR1 reads MNHEY; CDR2 reads SMNVEV (reference sequence). With V trimmed by 4 bases and J by 3 bases, 10 bases remained unmatched. CDR3 sequence reads: CASSSFRGQEDYGYTF. The CDR3 nucleotides read TGTGCCAGCAGTTCCTTCAGGGGGCAGGAGGACTATGGCTACACCTTC.

V usage is TRBV7-8 and J usage is TRBJ2-1, with 11 bases lining up with TRBD2. Trimming at V came to 0 bases and at J to 5 bases, leaving 3 bases not matched to a gene. Germline assignment: CDR1 SGHVS and CDR2 FQNEAQ. The CDR3 is 16 amino acids. For the CDR3, the DNA is TGTGCCAGCAGCTTAGCCCGACTAGCGGGGCACAATGAGCAGTTCTTC. It codes for CASSLARLAGHNEQFF.

This clone showed up just a few times. The V call is TRBV30, the J call TRBJ2-1; no clear D gene. Germline values: CDR1 GTSNPN, CDR2 SVGIG (reference sequence). Trimming shortened V by 2 bases and J by 4 bases, and 3 bases separated the two germline ends. This CDR3 is built from 11 residues. The CDR3 sequence: CAWSPYNEQFF. In DNA form, the CDR3 reads TGTGCCTGGAGTCCGTACAATGAGCAGTTCTTC.

The CDR3 sequence: CASSQSLETYEQYF. The CDR3 DNA reads as TGTGCCAGTAGCCAAAGCTTGGAGACCTACGAGCAGTACTTC. The gene calls are TRBV19 and TRBJ2-7; D remains unclear. Germline loops: CDR1 LNHDA, CDR2 SQIVND (reference sequence). V shed 6 bases and J shed 2 bases, with 14 bases lying between them. The CDR3 is 14 amino acids.

The CDR3 DNA is TGTGCCAGCAGCTTGCGGGGGGGGGTTAATGAAAAACTGTTTTTT. This sequence encodes CASSLRGGVNEKLFF. The chain joins TRBV5-4 to TRBJ1-4; D possibly corresponds to TRBD1 (5 bases). The V gene lost 1 base and the J gene lost 4 bases, with 11 bases spanning the gap. The length of the CDR3 is 15 residues. From germline, CDR1 is SGHNT and CDR2 YYREEE (reference sequence).

J is TRBJ2-3 and V is TRBV7-6; 7 bases map to TRBD1. CDR1 is SGHVS and CDR2 is FNYEAQ in the germline V gene. This CDR3 has 16 amino acids. J gave up 0 bases and V 0 bases, and 3 bases lay outside the gene matches. The chain's CDR3 is CASSLARQGSTDTQYF. The CDR3 DNA is TGTGCCAGCAGCTTAGCCCGACAGGGAAGCACAGATACGCAGTATTTT.

This clone was seen only a few times. The chain recombines TRBV4-3 with TRBJ1-4; a weak D match, TRBD1 (5 bases). CDR3 length: 15 amino acids. Trimming shortened V by 4 bases and J by 5 bases, and 14 bases separated the two germline ends. Germline loops: CDR1 LGHNA, CDR2 YSLEER. CDR3 sequence: CASSPRRGANEKLFF. DNA for the CDR3: TGCGCCAGCAGCCCGCGAAGGGGCGCCAATGAAAAACTGTTTTTT.

This clone has just one count. The genes are TRBV4-3 and TRBJ1-2; 8 nucleotides line up with TRBD1. This CDR3 contains 18 residues. Per the germline V gene, CDR1 is LGHNA and CDR2 is YSLEER. Trimming removed 0 bases from V and 1 base from J; junction bases left unmatched: 10. The CDR3 reads CASSQEQGETIGNYGYTF. In DNA form, the CDR3 reads TGCGCCAGCAGCCAAGAACAGGGGGAGACTATCGGTAACTATGGCTACACCTTC.

The CDR3 sequence is CASSLGASGTEQFF. Written as DNA, the CDR3 is TGCGCCAGCAGCTTGGGGGCTAGCGGGACTGAGCAGTTCTTC. The V call is TRBV5-1, the J call TRBJ2-1, with 9 positions matching TRBD2. The germline V gene encodes CDR1 SGHRS and CDR2 YFSETQ. The CDR3 length is 14 residues. Germline trimming cut 0 bases from V and 9 bases from J; bases unmatched to any gene: 4.

The chain links TRBV2 to TRBJ1-5; unclear D gene. The CDR3 length is 13 residues. V was pared by 7 bases and J by 3 bases, with 10 bases between. Germline V gives CDR1 SNHLY, CDR2 FYNNEI. CDR3 DNA sequence: TGTGCCAGCACCCCAGAATACAATCAGCCCCAGCATTTT. Protein: CASTPEYNQPQHF.

The chain links TRBV7-2 to TRBJ2-4; 12 bases align to TRBD2. The germline CDR1 and CDR2 sequences are SGHTA and FQGNSA. The V gene end was trimmed by 4 bases and the J gene end by 6 bases; junction bases not matched to a gene: 1. The CDR3 spans 14 residues. The CDR3 reads CASSSGLAGNIQYF. The CDR3 DNA follows: TGTGCCAGCAGCTCGGGACTAGCGGGAAACATTCAGTACTTC.

V usage is TRBV2 and J usage is TRBJ1-2, with D tentatively TRBD1 (5 bases). The CDR3 runs 12 residues. CDR1 and CDR2 (germline): SNHLY, FYNNEI. Trimming took 11 bases from V and 3 from J, leaving 13 bases between them. The CDR3 DNA reads as TGTGCCGTGGTGGGGCAAGACTATGGCTACACCTTC. It encodes CAVVGQDYGYTF.